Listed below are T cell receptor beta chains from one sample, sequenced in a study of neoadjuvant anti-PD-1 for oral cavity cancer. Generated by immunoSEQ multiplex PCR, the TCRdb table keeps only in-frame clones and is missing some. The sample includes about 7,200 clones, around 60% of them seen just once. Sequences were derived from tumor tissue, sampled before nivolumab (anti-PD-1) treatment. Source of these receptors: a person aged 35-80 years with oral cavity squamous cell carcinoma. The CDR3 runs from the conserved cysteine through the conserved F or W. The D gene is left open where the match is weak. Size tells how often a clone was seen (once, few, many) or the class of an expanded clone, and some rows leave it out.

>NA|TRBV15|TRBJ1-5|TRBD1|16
TGTGCCACCAGCAGACTACCGGGACAGATCGGTCAGCCCCAGCATTTT
CATSRLPGQIGQPQHF
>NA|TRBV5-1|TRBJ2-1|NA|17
TGCGCCAGCAGCTTGGTGGGGGGGCCGAGCTCCTACAATGAGCAGTTCTTC
CASSLVGGPSSYNEQFF
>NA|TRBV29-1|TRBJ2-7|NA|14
TGCAGCGTTGGGGGGAACAGGCAGGGCTACGAGCAGTACTTC
CSVGGNRQGYEQYF
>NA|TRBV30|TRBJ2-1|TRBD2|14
TGTGCCTGGAGTGCCAGGACTAGCGGTAATGAGCAGTTCTTC
CAWSARTSGNEQFF
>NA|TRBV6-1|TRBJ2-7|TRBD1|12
TGTGCCAGCAGTATGACAGGGGACGAGCAGTACTTC
CASSMTGDEQYF
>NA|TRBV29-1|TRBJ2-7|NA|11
TGCAGCGTCCCTCATGGTTACGAGCAGTACTTC
CSVPHGYEQYF
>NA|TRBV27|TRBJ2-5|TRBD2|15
TGTGCCAGCAGTTTATTGCGGGGGGGGCAAGAGACCCAGTACTTC
CASSLLRGGQETQYF
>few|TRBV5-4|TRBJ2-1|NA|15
TGTGCCAGCAGCCCGGCGGGCCCAGCATACAATGAGCAGTTCTTC
CASSPAGPAYNEQFF
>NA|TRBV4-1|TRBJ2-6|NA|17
TGCGCCAGCAGCCAAGTGGAGCAAGGCGCTGGGGCCAACGTCCTGACTTTC
CASSQVEQGAGANVLTF
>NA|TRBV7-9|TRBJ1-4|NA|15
TGTGCCAGCAGCTTATCACAGGCGAGAAATGAAAAACTGTTTTTT
CASSLSQARNEKLFF
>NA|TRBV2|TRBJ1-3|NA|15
TGTGCCAGCAGTGAAGAGTATGGGTCTGGAAACACCATATATTTT
CASSEEYGSGNTIYF
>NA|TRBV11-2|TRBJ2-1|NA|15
TGTGCCAGCAGCTTTCAGCGGCAGGGGGGGAATGAGCAGTTCTTC
CASSFQRQGGNEQFF
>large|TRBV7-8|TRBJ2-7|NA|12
TGTGCCAGCAGCTCCGGACAGCGCGAGCAGTACTTC
CASSSGQREQYF
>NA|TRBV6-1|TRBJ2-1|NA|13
TGTGCCAGCAGCCTAGCGTCCTACAATGAGCAGTTCTTC
CASSLASYNEQFF
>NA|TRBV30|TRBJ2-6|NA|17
TGTGCCTGGACCGCAAGACAGTTTCTCTCTTTAGCCAACGTCCTGACTTTC
CAWTARQFLSLANVLTF
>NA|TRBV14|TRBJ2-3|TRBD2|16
TGTGCCAGCAGCCTAAAGACTAGCGGGAGGGCCGGGACGCAGTATTTT
CASSLKTSGRAGTQYF
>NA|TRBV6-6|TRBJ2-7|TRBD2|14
TGTGCCAGCAGTTTAAGCGGGGGGATCTACGAGCAGTACTTC
CASSLSGGIYEQYF